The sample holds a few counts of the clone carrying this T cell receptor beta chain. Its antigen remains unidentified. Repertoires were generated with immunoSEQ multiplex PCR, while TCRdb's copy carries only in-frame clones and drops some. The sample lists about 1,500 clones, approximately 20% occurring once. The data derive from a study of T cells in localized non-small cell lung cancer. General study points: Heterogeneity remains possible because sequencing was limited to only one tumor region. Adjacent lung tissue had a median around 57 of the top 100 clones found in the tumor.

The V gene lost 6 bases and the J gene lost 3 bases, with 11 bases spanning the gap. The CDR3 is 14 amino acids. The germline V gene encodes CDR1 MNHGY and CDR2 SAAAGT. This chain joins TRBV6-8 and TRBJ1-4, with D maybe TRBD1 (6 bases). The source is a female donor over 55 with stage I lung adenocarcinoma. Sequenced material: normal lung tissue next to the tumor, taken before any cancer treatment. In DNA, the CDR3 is TGTGCCAGCAGCCCACAGGGCTCTAATGAAAAACTGTTTTTT. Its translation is CASSPQGSNEKLFF.